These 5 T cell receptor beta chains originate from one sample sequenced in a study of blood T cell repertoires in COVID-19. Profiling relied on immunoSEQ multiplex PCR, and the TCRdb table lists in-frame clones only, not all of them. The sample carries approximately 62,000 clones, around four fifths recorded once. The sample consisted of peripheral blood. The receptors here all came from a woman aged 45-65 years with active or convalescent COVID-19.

The CDR3 region is CAITPGLGIADTQYF. For the CDR3, the DNA is TGTGCCATCACCCCGGGACTAGGTATTGCAGATACGCAGTATTTT. The chain links TRBV10-3 to TRBJ2-3; 8 bases line up with TRBD2. V trimming: 7 bases; J trimming: 4 bases; junction bases outside the gene matches: 10. CDR3 size: 15 residues. CDR1 ENHRY and CDR2 SYGVKD come from the germline V gene.

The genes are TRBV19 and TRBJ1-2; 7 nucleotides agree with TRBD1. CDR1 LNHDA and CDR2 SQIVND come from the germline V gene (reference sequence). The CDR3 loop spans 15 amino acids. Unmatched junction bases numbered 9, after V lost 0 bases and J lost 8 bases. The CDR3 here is CASSIENRGRGGYTF. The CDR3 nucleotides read TGTGCCAGTAGTATAGAAAACAGGGGTCGTGGGGGCTACACCTTC.

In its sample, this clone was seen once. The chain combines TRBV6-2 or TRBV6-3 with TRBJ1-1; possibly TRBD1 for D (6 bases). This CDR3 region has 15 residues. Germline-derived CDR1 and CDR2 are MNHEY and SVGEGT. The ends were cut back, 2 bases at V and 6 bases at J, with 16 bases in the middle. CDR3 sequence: CASSYPSGGRSEAFF. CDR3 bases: TGTGCCAGCAGTTACCCATCGGGGGGGCGGTCTGAAGCTTTCTTT.

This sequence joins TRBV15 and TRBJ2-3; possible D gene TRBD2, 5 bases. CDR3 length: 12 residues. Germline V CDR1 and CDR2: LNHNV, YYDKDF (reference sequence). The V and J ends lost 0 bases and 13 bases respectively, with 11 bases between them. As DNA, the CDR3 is TGTGCCACCAGCAGAGAAAAGGGAGCAGAGTATTTT. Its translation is CATSREKGAEYF.

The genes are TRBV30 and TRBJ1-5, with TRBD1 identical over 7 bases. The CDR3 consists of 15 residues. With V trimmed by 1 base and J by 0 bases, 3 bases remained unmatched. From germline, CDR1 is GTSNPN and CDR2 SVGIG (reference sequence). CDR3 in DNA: TGTGCCTGGAGTGGACAGGGCTTTAGCAATCAGCCCCAGCATTTT. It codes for CAWSGQGFSNQPQHF.